The clone carrying this TCR beta chain was observed once. The sample is drawn from a study of cytomegalovirus exposure and HLA in healthy donors. Libraries were prepared by immunoSEQ multiplex PCR; TCRdb keeps only in-frame clonotypes and omits some of them. The sample carries 150,000 to 180,000 clones, around 84% recorded once. Germline V gene lookup returns CDR1 SNHLY and CDR2 FYNNEI. This CDR3 is 11 amino acids long. Trimming removed 5 bases at V and 4 bases at J, with 6 bases between. Sequencing was done on a sample of PBMCs. The chain recombines TRBV2 with TRBJ2-7, with TRBD1 as a possible D gene (5 bases). The origin of this receptor is a human donor in good health. The CDR3 nucleotides are TGTGCCAGCAGTAGACAGTACGAGCAGTACTTC. Protein product: CASSRQYEQYF. The whole variable domain, remainder taken from reference TRBV2 and TRBJ2-7, is EPEVTQTPSHQVTQMGQEVILRCVPISNHLYFYWYRQILGQKVEFLVSFYNNEISEKSEIFDDQFSVERPDGSNFTLKIRSTKLEDSAMYFCASSRQYEQYFGPGTRLTVT.